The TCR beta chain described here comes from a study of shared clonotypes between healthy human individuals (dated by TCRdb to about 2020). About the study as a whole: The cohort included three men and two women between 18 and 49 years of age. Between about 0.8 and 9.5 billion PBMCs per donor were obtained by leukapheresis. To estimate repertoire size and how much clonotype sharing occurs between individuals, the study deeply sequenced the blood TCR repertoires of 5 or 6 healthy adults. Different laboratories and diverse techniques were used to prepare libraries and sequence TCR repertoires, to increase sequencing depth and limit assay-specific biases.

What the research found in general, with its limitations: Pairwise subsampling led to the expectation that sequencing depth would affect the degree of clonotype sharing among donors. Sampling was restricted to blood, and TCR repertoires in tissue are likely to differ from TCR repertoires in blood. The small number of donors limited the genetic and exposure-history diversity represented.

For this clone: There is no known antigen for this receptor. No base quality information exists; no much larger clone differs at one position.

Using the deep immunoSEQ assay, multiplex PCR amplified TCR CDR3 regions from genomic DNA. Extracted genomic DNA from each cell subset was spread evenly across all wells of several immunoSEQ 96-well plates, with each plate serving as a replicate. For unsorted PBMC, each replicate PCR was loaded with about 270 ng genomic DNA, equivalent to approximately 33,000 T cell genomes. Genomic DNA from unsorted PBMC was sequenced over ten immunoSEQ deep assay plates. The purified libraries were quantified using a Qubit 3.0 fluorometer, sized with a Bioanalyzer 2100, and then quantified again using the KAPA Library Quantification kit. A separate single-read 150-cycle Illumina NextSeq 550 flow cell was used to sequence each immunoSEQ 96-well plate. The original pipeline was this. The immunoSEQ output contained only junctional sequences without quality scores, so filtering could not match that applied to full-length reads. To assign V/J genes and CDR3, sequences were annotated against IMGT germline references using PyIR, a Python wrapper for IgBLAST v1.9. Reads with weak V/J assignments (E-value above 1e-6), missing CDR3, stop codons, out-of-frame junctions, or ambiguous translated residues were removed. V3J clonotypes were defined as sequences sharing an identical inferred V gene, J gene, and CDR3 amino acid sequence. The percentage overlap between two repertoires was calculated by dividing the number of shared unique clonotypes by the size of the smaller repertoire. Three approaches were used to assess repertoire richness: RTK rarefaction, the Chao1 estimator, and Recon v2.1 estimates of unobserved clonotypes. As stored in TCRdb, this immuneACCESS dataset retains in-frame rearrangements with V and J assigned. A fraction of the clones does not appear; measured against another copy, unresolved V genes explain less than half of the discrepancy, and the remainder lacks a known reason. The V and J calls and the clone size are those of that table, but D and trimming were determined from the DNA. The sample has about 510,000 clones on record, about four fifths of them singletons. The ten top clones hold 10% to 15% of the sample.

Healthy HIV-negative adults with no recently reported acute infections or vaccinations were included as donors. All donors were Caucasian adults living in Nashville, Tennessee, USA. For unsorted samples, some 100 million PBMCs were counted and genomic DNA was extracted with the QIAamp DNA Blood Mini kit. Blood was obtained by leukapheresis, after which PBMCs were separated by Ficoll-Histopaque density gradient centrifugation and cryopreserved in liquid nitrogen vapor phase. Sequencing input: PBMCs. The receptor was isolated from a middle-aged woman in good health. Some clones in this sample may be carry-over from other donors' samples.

For the CDR3, the sequence is CASSMWGTGELFF. The DNA sequence is given as TGCGCCAGCAGCATGTGGGGCACCGGGGAGCTGTTTTTT. The V and J genes are TRBV5-1 and TRBJ2-2, with no confident D gene call. At the junction V is shortened by 4 bases and J by 4 bases, with 8 bases in between. Reading from cysteine to phenylalanine, the CDR3 counts 13 amino acids. Only CDR3 DNA is held: 39 bases, read in frame from base 1. Via the germline V gene, CDR1 is SGHRS and CDR2 YFSETQ.